This T cell receptor (beta chain) was sequenced in a study of blood T cells in healthy people across ages. Then a second PCR, running roughly 7 to 11 cycles, was carried out with a sample-barcoded 5' primer and a J-beta primer mix. MiXCR, applied by TCRdb to the 5' RACE reads, yields one record per CDR3 protein. The sample contains some 750,000 distinct CDR3 sequences, about a fifth of which appear only once. Per germline, CDR1 SEHNR and CDR2 FQNEAQ (reference sequence). CDR3 length equals 15 residues. V shed 5 bases and J 1 base; nucleotides not matched to a gene: 4. Sequenced: blood. This TCR was recovered from a man aged 70 or older in good health. The chain has TRBV7-9 and TRBJ2-2, with TRBD1 matching 7 bases. Written as DNA, the CDR3 is TGTGCCAGCAGCAAAGACAGGGTGAACACCGGGGAGCTGTTTTTT. As protein: CASSKDRVNTGELFF. The whole variable domain, filled in from reference TRBV7-9 and TRBJ2-2, reads DTGVSQNPRHKITKRGQNVTFRCDPISEHNRLYWYRQTLGQGPEFLTYFQNEAQLEKSRLLSDRFSAERPKGSFSTLEIQRTEQGDSAMYLCASSKDRVNTGELFFGEGSRLTVL.